The next 13 T cell receptor beta chains were all read from a single sample in a study of cytomegalovirus exposure and HLA in healthy donors (dated by TCRdb to about 2017). The library was made by the immunoSEQ multiplex PCR assay. For the multiplex PCR, a mixture combining 60 forward primers for TCR Vbeta segments and 13 reverse primers for TCR Jbeta segments was used. Imported from immuneACCESS, the table was reduced by TCRdb to in-frame sequences with V and J called. These copies leave out some clones; in studies compared against another copy, an unresolved V gene accounts for under half, and the cause of the remainder is not known. For this sample there are around 100,000 clones; around 80% appear just once. The ten most abundant clones make up 3.1% of the sample. Sequenced material: PBMCs. These TCRs come from a woman in her thirties or forties in good health and CMV-seronegative.

The rearrangement uses TRBV5-8 and TRBJ2-3; no firm D call. The CDR3 is made up of 15 amino acids. In germline, CDR1 is SGHTS, CDR2 YDEGEE. Trimming removed 6 bases from V and 2 bases from J, with 16 bases in between. Here the CDR3 reads CASTDGGLYTDTQYF. CDR3 in DNA: TGTGCCAGCACCGACGGCGGCCTCTACACAGATACGCAGTATTTT.

This chain joins TRBV27 and TRBJ1-5; D remains unclear. Between the trimmed V and J ends, which lost 6 bases and 7 bases, there was a span of 13 bases. In germline, CDR1 is MNHEY, CDR2 SMNVEV (reference sequence). This CDR3 comprises 13 residues. The CDR3 loop reads CASSFNTNQPQHF. The CDR3 nucleotides read TGTGCCAGCAGCTTTAACACAAACCAGCCCCAGCATTTT.

The chain carries TRBV30 and TRBJ2-7, with 8 nucleotides matching TRBD2. J was trimmed by 7 bases and V by 4 bases; bases with no gene match: 9. This CDR3 is built from 13 residues. Germline V gene data show CDR1 as GTSNPN and CDR2 as SVGIG (reference sequence). In DNA form, the CDR3 reads TGTGCCTGGACCTACATCGGGGGGGAAGAGCAGTACTTC. Its translation: CAWTYIGGEEQYF.

This clone occurred once. This sequence joins TRBV6-1 and TRBJ2-7; the match to TRBD2 covers 8 bases. Germline CDR1 and CDR2: MNHNS and SASEGT. J gave up 4 bases and V 10 bases, and 12 bases lay outside the gene matches. CDR3 length equals 14 residues. CDR3 residues: CATTLSRGAYEQYF. The CDR3 nucleotides are TGTGCCACCACCCTTTCGCGGGGGGCTTACGAGCAGTACTTC.

The chain uses TRBV28 and TRBJ1-1, with 9 bases lining up with TRBD1. The V and J ends lost 6 bases and 6 bases, in that order; junction bases with no gene match: 11. Germline CDR1 MDHEN, CDR2 SYDVKM. The CDR3 totals 15 residues. The CDR3, as DNA: TGTGCCAGCAGGACCCCGGGACAGGGTTACCCTGAAGCTTTCTTT. It encodes CASRTPGQGYPEAFF.

V gene TRBV30 combines with J gene TRBJ2-1; a possible D gene is TRBD2 (5 bases). V was trimmed by 2 bases and J by 0 bases, leaving 11 bases between them. Germline V gives CDR1 GTSNPN, CDR2 SVGIG (reference sequence). The CDR3 has 15 residues. The CDR3: CAWSRETRSYNEQFF. For the CDR3, the DNA is TGTGCCTGGAGTAGGGAGACCCGCTCCTACAATGAGCAGTTCTTC.

The chain combines TRBV29-1 with TRBJ2-1, with TRBD1 matching 8 bases. In germline, CDR1 is SQVTM, CDR2 ANQGSEA. The CDR3 contains 14 residues. The V and J ends lost 6 bases and 7 bases, in that order; junction bases with no gene match: 11. CDR3 loop: CSVLGDRGWNEQFF. CDR3 bases: TGCAGCGTCTTGGGTGACAGGGGTTGGAATGAGCAGTTCTTC.

The chain combines TRBV28 with TRBJ2-3; 10 bases align to TRBD2. The CDR3 consists of 14 residues. The V segment lost 3 bases and the J segment 8 bases; nucleotides outside the gene matches: 5. Per the germline V gene, CDR1 is MDHEN and CDR2 is SYDVKM. The CDR3 loop reads CASSFERGGGTQYF. In DNA, the CDR3 is TGTGCCAGCAGTTTTGAGCGGGGGGGCGGTACGCAGTATTTT. Complete variable domain (other parts from reference TRBV28 and TRBJ2-3): DVKVTQSSRYLVKRTGEKVFLECVQDMDHENMFWYRQDPGLGLRLIYFSYDVKMKEKGDIPEGYSVSREKKERFSLILESASTNQTSMYLCASSFERGGGTQYFGPGTRLTVL.

With regard to this clone: One end of the junction does not line up with germline, which may come from a read error. The chain links TRBV5-1 to TRBJ2-7; 7 nucleotides align to TRBD1. The length of the CDR3 is 17 residues. The germline V gene has CDR1 SGHRS and CDR2 YFSETQ. The CDR3 nucleotides read TGCGCCAGCAGCTTGGCCTCGTCCGGACAGGCCCGCTACGGGCAGTACTTC. This encodes CASSLASSGQARYGQYF.

This clone was recorded once. The J gene is TRBJ2-7, the V gene TRBV7-2; possible D gene TRBD1, 6 bases. Trimming removed 1 base at V and 4 bases at J, with 11 bases between. Germline assignment: CDR1 SGHTA and CDR2 FQGNSA. This CDR3 spans 14 amino acids. CDR3 coding DNA: TGTGCCAGCAGCTTAGGCAGGGGAGAATACGAGCAGTACTTC. This translates into CASSLGRGEYEQYF.

The sample holds one count of this clone. The rearrangement uses TRBV27 and TRBJ1-1; perhaps TRBD1 as D (6 bases). The V gene's germline CDR1 is MNHEY and CDR2 SMNVEV (reference sequence). The CDR3 sequence is 13 residues long. The V gene lost 5 bases and the J gene lost 0 bases, with 7 bases spanning the gap. The CDR3 DNA reads as TGTGCCAGCAGTGACAGGTTGAACACTGAAGCTTTCTTT. Protein product: CASSDRLNTEAFF.

In its sample, this clone was seen once. The chain recombines TRBV28 with TRBJ1-2, with D perhaps matching TRBD1 (6 bases). CDR3 size: 18 residues. With 2 bases removed from V and 6 bases from J, the gap between germline ends came to 25 bases. Germline V gene data show CDR1 as MDHEN and CDR2 as SYDVKM. The CDR3 here is CASSLPPRWQGSGDGYTF. The CDR3 DNA is TGTGCCAGCAGTTTACCCCCCCGATGGCAGGGGTCGGGTGATGGCTACACCTTC.

The chain carries TRBV25-1 and TRBJ2-3, with 7 nucleotides matching TRBD1. The germline CDR1 and CDR2 sequences are MGHDK and SYGVNS. The CDR3 runs 15 residues. The V segment lost 5 bases and the J segment 4 bases; nucleotides outside the gene matches: 9. DNA for the CDR3: TGTGCCAGCAGTCCACAGGGGTCGCTGGCAGATACGCAGTATTTT. Its translation: CASSPQGSLADTQYF.